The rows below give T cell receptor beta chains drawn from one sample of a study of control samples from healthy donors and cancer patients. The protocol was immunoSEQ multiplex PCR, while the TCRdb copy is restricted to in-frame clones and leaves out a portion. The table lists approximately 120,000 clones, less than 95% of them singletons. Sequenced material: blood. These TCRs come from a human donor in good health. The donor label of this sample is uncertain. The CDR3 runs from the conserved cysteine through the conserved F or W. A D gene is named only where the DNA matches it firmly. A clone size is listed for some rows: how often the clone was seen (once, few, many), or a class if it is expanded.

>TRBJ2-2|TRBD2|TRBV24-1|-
CATSGRGGRGGTGELFF
TGTGCCACCAGTGGCCGTGGGGGCCGGGGGGGCACCGGGGAGCTGTTTTTT
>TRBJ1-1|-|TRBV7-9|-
CASSLEEGRTEAFF
TGTGCCAGCAGCTTAGAGGAGGGGCGGACTGAAGCTTTCTTT
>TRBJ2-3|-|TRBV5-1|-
CASSLVGVSNGDTQYF
TGCGCCAGCAGCTTGGTTGGGGTATCAAATGGGGATACGCAGTATTTT
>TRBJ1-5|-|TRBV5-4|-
CASSLAGSNQPQHF
TGTGCCAGCAGCTTGGCGGGGAGCAATCAGCCCCAGCATTTT
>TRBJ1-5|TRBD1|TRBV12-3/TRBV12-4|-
CASSSDRDQPQHF
TGTGCCAGCAGCAGTGACAGGGACCAGCCCCAGCATTTT
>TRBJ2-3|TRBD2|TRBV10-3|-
CAISEPREGSDTQYF
TGTGCCATCAGTGAACCCAGGGAGGGATCAGATACGCAGTATTTT
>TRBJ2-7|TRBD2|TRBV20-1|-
CSASSLAGTYEQYF
TGCAGTGCTAGTTCGCTAGCGGGGACCTACGAGCAGTACTTC
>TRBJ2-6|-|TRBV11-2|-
CASSPGLRGSSSGANVLTF
TGTGCCAGCAGCCCAGGTCTACGGGGAAGTAGCTCTGGGGCCAACGTCCTGACTTTC
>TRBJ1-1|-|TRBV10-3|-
CATQKAAGNTEAFF
TGTGCCACCCAGAAAGCAGCTGGGAACACTGAAGCTTTCTTT
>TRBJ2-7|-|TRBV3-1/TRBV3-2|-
CASSQGAVYEQYF
TGTGCCAGCAGCCAAGGGGCGGTTTACGAGCAGTACTTC
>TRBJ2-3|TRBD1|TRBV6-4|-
CASSDRGPGDTQYF
TGTGCCAGCAGTGACAGGGGGCCGGGAGATACGCAGTATTTT
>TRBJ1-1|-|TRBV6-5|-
CASRGNTEAFF
TGTGCCAGCAGGGGGAACACTGAAGCTTTCTTT
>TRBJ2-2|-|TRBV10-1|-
CASSEAVSSNTGELFF
TGCGCCAGCAGTGAGGCGGTCAGCTCTAACACCGGGGAGCTGTTTTTT
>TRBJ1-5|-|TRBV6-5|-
CASTEGGVPQPQHF
TGTGCCAGCACCGAGGGGGGGGTGCCTCAGCCCCAGCATTTT
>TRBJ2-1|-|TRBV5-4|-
CASSLTGNEQFF
TGTGCCAGCAGCTTAACAGGGAATGAGCAGTTCTTC
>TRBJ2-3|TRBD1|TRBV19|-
CASSPGGEDTQYF
TGTGCCAGTAGCCCAGGGGGCGAAGATACGCAGTATTTT
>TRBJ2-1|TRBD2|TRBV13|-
CASSSSGGASYNEQFF
TGTGCCAGCAGCTCTAGCGGGGGGGCCTCCTACAATGAGCAGTTCTTC
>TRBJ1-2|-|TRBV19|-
CASSRGQGRNYGYTF
TGTGCCAGTAGTCGCGGGCAGGGGCGAAACTATGGCTACACCTTC
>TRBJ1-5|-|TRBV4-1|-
CASSTRQTSSNQPQHF
TGCGCCAGCAGCACCCGACAGACTAGCAGCAATCAGCCCCAGCATTTT
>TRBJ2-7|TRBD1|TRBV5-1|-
CASSPTGATIYEQYF
TGCGCCAGCAGCCCGACAGGGGCAACTATCTACGAGCAGTACTTC
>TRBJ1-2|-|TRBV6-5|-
CASSRLTANYGYTF
TGTGCCAGCAGTCGGCTAACAGCTAACTATGGCTACACCTTC
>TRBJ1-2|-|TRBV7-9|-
CASSLGGGGGYTF
TGTGCCAGCAGCCTAGGAGGCGGTGGTGGCTACACCTTC
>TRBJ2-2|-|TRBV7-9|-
CASSLAGGRYDTGELFF
TGTGCCAGCAGCTTAGCAGGGGGGCGGTACGACACCGGGGAGCTGTTTTTT
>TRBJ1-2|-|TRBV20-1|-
CSATTAGGYTF
TGCAGTGCTACCACGGCCGGGGGCTACACCTTC
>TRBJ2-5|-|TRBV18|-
CASSPTLPGRETQYF
TGTGCCAGCTCACCCACACTTCCTGGCCGAGAGACCCAGTACTTC
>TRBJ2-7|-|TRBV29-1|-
CSVVRDTEQYF
TGCAGCGTTGTCCGGGACACAGAGCAGTACTTC
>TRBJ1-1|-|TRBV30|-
CAWSVGGRNTEAFF
TGTGCCTGGAGTGTTGGGGGTAGGAACACTGAAGCTTTCTTT
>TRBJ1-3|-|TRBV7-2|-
CASSISSGNTIYF
TGTGCCAGCAGTATTTCTTCTGGAAACACCATATATTTT
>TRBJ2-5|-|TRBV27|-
CATSPRQGYQETQYF
TGTGCCACCTCACCCCGGCAGGGCTACCAAGAGACCCAGTACTTC
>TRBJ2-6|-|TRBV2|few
CASSPDRSSGANVLTF
TGTGCCAGCAGTCCGGACAGAAGCTCTGGGGCCAACGTCCTGACTTTC